This T cell receptor (beta chain) is drawn from a study of post-analysis software for immune sequencing data. General observations from the study: Under the F measure, samples that were prepared in one batch clustered strongly together. Controls significantly exceeded multiple sclerosis patients in normalized Chao1 diversity.

Libraries were made from TCR beta cDNA, and they carried unique molecular identifiers. Once about 0.9 to 11 million T cells were used, roughly 0.5 million cDNA molecules resulted. TCRdb re-called the PCR reads through MiXCR, storing one row per CDR3 protein. Found here are approximately 730,000 distinct CDR3 sequences, roughly 27% of them singletons; the top ten hold under 0.7%. Concerning this clonotype: Its antigen is as yet unknown.

This TCR was sampled from a girl between 10 and 17 years old with multiple sclerosis. Sequenced input: blood.

The CDR3 coding sequence is TGTGCCAGCAGTTACGAAACAGAACCGGGACTAGCGGGATCCTACGAGCAGTACTTC. Amino acids: CASSYETEPGLAGSYEQYF. The chain couples TRBV6-5 to TRBJ2-7; 13 bases are shared with TRBD2. The CDR3 consists of 19 residues. CDR1 and CDR2 (germline): MNHEY, SVGAGI. The ends lost 2 bases at V and 1 base at J; junction bases unmatched: 11.